This T cell receptor beta chain originates from a study of blood T cell repertoires in COVID-19. Study details: In each case, the material was cDNA or gDNA derived from T cells, B-cell-depleted T cells, or PBMCs.

Method: immunoSEQ multiplex PCR; TCRdb's copy keeps in-frame clones and lacks some. Seen here are more than 200,000 clones, roughly 90% observed once, and the top ten hold approximately 0.7%. Trimming removed 6 bases from V and 6 bases from J; junction bases left unmatched: 5. The germline gives CDR1 SNHLY, CDR2 FYNNEI. This CDR3 has 14 residues. In this sample, this clone turned up a few times. The source material was peripheral blood. This rearrangement joins TRBV2 to TRBJ2-1, with 10 bases matching TRBD1. The clonotype comes from a human donor in a cohort sampled during active COVID-19. The CDR3 sequence: CASRGDRGGNEQFF. The CDR3 coding sequence is TGTGCCAGCAGAGGGGACAGGGGAGGCAATGAGCAGTTCTTC.